This T cell receptor (beta chain) was sequenced in a study of blood T cell repertoires in COVID-19. Study at large: Acute and convalescent COVID-19 specimens originated in the United States, Italy and Spain. PBMCs, B-cell-depleted T cells, or T cells provided the cDNA or gDNA that made up the material.

Data came from immunoSEQ multiplex PCR; TCRdb stores just in-frame clones and leaves some out. The sample lists 200,000 to 250,000 clones; roughly 85% were seen once. The CDR3 is 14 residues long. Trimming at V came to 5 bases and at J to 5 bases, leaving 7 bases not matched to a gene. CDR1 is MNHEY, CDR2 SVGAGI, per germline. Patients in Seattle were enrolled during active infection, then followed longitudinally. Sequences were obtained from peripheral blood. The clonotype was recovered from a woman in her seventies with COVID-19, enrolled during active disease. The chain uses TRBV6-5 and TRBJ2-7; the match to TRBD1 covers 9 bases. CDR3 DNA: TGTGCCAGCAGTCAATCCCGGACAGGGGACGAGCAGTACTTC. It translates to CASSQSRTGDEQYF.